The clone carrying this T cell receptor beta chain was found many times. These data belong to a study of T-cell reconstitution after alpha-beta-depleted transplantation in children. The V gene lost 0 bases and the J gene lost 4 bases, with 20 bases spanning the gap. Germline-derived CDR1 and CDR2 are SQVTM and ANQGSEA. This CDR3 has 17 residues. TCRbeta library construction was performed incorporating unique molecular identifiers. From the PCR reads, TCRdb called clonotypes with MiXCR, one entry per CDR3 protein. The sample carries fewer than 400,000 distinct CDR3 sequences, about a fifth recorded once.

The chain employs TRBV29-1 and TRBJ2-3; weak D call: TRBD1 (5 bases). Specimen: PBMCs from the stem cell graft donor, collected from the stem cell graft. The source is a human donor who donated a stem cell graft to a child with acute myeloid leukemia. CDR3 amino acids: CSVEDRVGAQGADTQYF. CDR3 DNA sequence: TGCAGCGTTGAAGATCGGGTTGGGGCTCAAGGTGCAGATACGCAGTATTTT.